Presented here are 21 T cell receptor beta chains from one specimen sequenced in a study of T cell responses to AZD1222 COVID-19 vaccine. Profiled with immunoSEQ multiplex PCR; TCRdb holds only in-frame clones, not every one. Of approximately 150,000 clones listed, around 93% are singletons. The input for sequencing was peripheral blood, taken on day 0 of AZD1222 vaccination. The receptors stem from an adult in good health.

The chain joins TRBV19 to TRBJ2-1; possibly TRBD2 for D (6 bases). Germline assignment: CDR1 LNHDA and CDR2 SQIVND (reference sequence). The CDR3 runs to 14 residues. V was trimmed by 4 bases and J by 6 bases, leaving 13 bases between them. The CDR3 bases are TGTGCCAGTAGTACTCGTGGGGGGATCAATGAGCAGTTCTTC. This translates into CASSTRGGINEQFF.

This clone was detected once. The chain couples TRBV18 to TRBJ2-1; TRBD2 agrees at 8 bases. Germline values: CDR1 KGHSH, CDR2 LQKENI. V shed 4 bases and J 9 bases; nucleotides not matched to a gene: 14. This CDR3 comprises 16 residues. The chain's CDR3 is CASSLPRTSGAGEQFF. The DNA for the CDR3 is TGTGCCAGCTCACTTCCACGAACTAGCGGAGCCGGTGAGCAGTTCTTC.

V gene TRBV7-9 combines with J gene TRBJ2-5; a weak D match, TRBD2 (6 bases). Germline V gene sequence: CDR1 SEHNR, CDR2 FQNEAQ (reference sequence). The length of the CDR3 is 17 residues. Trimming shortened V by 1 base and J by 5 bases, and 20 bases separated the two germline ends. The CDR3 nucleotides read TGTGCCAGCAGCTTAGTAGACGTGGCGGGGATGCTGGAGACCCAGTACTTC. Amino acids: CASSLVDVAGMLETQYF.

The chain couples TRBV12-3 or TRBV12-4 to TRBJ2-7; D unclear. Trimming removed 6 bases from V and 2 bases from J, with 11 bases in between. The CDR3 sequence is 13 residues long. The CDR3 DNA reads TGTGCCAGCAGGCACATTGATACCTACGAGCAGTACTTC. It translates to CASRHIDTYEQYF.

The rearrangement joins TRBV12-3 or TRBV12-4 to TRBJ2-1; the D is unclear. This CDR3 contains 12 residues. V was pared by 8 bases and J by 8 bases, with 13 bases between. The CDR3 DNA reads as TGTGCCAGCTCTCATAAGGGCTATGAGCAGTTCTTC. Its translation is CASSHKGYEQFF.

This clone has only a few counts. The CDR3 DNA is TGTGCCACCAGCAGAGAACAGGCAAACTATGGCTACACCTTC. It is translated as CATSREQANYGYTF. The chain carries TRBV15 and TRBJ1-2; D may be TRBD1 (5 bases). The length of the CDR3 is 14 residues. CDR1 is LNHNV and CDR2 is YYDKDF in the germline V gene (reference sequence). V lost 0 bases and J lost 2, with 7 bases in between.

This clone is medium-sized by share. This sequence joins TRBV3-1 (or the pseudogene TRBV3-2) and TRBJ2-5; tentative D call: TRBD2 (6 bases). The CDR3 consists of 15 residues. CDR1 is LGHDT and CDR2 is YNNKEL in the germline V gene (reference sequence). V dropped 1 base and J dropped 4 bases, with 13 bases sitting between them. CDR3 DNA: TGTGCCAGCAGCCAAGGTGGCGGGGAGGTAGAGACCCAGTACTTC. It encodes CASSQGGGEVETQYF.

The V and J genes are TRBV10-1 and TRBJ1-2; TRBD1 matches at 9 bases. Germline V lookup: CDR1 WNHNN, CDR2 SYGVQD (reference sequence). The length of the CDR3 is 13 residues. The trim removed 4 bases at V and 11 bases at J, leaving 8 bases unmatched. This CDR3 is CASSATGGTRYTF. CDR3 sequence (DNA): TGCGCCAGCAGTGCGACAGGGGGGACAAGGTACACCTTC.

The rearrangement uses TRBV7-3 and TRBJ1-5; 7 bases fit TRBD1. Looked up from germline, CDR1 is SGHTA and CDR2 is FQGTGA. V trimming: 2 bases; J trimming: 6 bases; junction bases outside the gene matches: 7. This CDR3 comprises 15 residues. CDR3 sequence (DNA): TGTGCCAGCAGCTTAGCCCAGGGGGAGCGTCAGCCCCAGCATTTT. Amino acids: CASSLAQGERQPQHF.

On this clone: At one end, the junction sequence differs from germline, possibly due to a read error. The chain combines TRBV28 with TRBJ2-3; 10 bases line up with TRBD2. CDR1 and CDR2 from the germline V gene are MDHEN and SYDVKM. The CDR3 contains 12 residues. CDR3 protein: CASSSGTSAPNF. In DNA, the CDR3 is TGTGCCAGCAGTTCCGGGACTAGCGCACCAAACTTT.

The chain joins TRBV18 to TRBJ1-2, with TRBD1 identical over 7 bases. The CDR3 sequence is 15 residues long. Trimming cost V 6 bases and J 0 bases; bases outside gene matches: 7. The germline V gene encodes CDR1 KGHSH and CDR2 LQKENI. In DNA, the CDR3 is TGTGCCAGCTCCCAGGGGGAAAGACCTAACTATGGCTACACCTTC. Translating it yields CASSQGERPNYGYTF. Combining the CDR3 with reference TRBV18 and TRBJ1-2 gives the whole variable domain NAGVMQNPRHLVRRRGQEARLRCSPMKGHSHVYWYRQLPEEGLKFMVYLQKENIIDESGMPKERFSAEFPKEGPSILRIQQVVRGDSAAYFCASSQGERPNYGYTFGSGTRLTVV.

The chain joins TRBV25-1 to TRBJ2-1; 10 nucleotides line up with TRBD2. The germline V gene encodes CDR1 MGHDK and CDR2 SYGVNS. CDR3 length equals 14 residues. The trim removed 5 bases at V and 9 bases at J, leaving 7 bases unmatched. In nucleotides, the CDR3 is TGTGCCAGCAGTAACCCGGGACTAGCGTTTGAGCAGTTCTTC. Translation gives CASSNPGLAFEQFF.

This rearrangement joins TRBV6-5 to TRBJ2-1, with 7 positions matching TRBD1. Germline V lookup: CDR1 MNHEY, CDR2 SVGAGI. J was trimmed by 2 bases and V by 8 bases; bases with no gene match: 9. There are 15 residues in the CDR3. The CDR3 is CASRARQGPYNEQFF. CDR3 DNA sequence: TGTGCCAGCCGAGCTAGACAGGGCCCCTACAATGAGCAGTTCTTC.

DNA for the CDR3: TGTGCCAGCAGCTTATACCAACTAGCGGGAGGGTACACAGATACGCAGTATTTT. Protein sequence: CASSLYQLAGGYTDTQYF. The rearrangement joins TRBV7-2 to TRBJ2-3, with 13 bases fitting TRBD2. The V gene's germline CDR1 is SGHTA and CDR2 FQGNSA. V gave up 2 bases and J gave up 2 bases; unmatched junction bases: 7. This CDR3 comprises 18 residues.

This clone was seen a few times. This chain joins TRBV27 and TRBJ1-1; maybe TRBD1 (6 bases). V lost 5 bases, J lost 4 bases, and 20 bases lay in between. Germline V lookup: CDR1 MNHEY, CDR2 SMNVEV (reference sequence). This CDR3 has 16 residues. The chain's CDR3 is CASSPIYRVGATEAFF. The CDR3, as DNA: TGTGCCAGCAGTCCCATCTACAGGGTTGGAGCCACTGAAGCTTTCTTT.

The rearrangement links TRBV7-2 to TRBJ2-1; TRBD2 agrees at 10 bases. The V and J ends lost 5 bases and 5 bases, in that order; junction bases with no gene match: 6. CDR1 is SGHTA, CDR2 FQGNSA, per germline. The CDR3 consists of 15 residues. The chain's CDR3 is CASSPPGLANNEQFF. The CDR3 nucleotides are TGTGCCAGCAGCCCCCCGGGACTAGCGAACAATGAGCAGTTCTTC.

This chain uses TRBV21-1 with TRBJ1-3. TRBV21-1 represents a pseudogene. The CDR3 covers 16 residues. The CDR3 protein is CASSNGPGPSGNTIYF. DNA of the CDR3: TGTGCCAGCAGCAATGGGCCGGGACCCTCGGGAAACACCATATATTTT.

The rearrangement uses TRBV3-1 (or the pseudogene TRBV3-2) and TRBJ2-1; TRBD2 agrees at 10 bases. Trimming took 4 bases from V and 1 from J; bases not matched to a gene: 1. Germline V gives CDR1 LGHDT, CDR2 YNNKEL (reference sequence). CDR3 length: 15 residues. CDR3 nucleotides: TGTGCCAGCAGCCGAGCGGGGGGGTCCTACAATGAGCAGTTCTTC. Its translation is CASSRAGGSYNEQFF.

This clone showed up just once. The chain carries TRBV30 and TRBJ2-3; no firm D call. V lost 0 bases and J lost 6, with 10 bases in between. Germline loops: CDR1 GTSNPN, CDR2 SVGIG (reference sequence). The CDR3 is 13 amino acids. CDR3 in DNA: TGTGCCTGGAGTGTAGCCCCAAGGGATACGCAGTATTTT. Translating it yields CAWSVAPRDTQYF.

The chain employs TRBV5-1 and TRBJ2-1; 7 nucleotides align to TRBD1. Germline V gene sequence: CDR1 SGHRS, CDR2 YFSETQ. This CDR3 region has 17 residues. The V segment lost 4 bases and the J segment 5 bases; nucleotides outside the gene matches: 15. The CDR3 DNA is TGCGCCAGCAGCCTGCGAGGTTCGACAGGGTTCCACAATGAGCAGTTCTTC. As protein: CASSLRGSTGFHNEQFF.

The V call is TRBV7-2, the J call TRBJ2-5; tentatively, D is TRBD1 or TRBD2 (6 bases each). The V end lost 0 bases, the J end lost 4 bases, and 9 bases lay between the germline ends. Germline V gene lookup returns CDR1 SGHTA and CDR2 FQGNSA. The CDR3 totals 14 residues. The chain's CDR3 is CASSLAGGRETQYF. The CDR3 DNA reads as TGTGCCAGCAGCTTAGCGGGGGGCCGAGAGACCCAGTACTTC.